This T cell receptor (beta chain) was observed in a study of OX40 agonist ivuxolimab in advanced cancers. In the study overall: The patients' treatment was ivuxolimab, an agonistic anti-OX40 (CD134) antibody.

Sequencing was performed with immunoSEQ multiplex PCR; in TCRdb, only in-frame clones are kept and a portion is missing. Of 99,000 or so clones listed, around 94% were seen once; the top ten hold 0.15% to 0.2%. General study findings and limits: Expanded clones tended on average to be more numerous among CD8+ T cells than CD4+.

About this clone itself: Its specificity is unknown.

The CDR3 is made up of 12 amino acids. Germline V lookup: CDR1 SQVTM, CDR2 ANQGSEA. V was shortened by 7 bases and J by 4 bases, with 11 bases between the two germline ends. The clonotype originates from an adult with an advanced solid tumor such as melanoma, head and neck, liver or kidney cancer. V and J are TRBV29-1 and TRBJ2-1; the D gene is possibly TRBD1 (5 bases). This specimen consisted of CD4+ or CD8+ T cells sorted from blood, obtained in a trial of the OX40 agonist ivuxolimab. The CDR3, as DNA: TGCAGCGCGAGTCGACAGTACAATGAGCAGTTCTTC. This encodes CSASRQYNEQFF.